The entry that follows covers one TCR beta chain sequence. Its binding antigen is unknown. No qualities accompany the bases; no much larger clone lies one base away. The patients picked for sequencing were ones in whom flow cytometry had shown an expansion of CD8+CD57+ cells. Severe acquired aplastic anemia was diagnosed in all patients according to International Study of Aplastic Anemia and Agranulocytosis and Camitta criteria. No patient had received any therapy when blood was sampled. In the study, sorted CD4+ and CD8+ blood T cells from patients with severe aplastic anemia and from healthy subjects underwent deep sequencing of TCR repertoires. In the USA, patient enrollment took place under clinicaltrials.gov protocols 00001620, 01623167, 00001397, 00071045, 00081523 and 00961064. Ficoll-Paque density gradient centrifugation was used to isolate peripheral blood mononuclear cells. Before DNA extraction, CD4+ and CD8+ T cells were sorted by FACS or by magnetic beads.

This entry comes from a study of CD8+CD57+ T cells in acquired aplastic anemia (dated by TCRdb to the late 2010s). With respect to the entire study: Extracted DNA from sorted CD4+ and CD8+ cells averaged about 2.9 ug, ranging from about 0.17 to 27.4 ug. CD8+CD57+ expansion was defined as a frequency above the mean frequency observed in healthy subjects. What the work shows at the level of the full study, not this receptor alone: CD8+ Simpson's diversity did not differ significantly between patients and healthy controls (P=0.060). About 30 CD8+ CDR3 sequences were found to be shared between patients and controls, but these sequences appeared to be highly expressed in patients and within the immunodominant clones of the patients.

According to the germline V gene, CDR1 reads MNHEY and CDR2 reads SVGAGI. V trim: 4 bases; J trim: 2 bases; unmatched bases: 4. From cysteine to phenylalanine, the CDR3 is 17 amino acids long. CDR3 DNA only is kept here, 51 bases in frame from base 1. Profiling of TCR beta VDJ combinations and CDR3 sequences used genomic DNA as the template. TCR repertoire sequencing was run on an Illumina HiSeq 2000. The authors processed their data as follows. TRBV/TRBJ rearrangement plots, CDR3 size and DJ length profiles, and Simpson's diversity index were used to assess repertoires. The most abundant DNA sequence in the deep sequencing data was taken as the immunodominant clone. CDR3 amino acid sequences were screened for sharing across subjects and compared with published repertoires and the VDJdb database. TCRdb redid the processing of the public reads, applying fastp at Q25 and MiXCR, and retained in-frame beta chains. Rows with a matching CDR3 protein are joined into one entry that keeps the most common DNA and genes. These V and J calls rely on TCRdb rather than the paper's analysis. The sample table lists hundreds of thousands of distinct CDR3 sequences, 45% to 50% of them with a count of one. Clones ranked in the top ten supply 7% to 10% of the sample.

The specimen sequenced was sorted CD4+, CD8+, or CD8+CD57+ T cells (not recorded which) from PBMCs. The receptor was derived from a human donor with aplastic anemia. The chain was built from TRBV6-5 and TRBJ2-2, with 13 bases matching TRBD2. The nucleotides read TGTGCCAGCAGTTCGCGGACTAGCGGGAGTAACACCGGGGAGCTGTTTTTT. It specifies CASSSRTSGSNTGELFF.